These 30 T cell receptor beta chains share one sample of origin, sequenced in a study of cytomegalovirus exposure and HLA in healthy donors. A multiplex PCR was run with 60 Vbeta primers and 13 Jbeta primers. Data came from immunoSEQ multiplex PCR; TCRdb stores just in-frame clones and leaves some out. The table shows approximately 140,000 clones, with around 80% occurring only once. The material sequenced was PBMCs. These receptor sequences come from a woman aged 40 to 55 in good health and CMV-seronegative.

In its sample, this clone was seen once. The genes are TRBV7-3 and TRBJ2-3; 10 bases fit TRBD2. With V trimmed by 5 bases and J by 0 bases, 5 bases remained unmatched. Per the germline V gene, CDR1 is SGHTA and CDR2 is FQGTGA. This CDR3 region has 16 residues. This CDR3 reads CASSPRLAGSTDTQYF. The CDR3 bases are TGTGCCAGCAGCCCCAGACTAGCGGGTAGCACAGATACGCAGTATTTT.

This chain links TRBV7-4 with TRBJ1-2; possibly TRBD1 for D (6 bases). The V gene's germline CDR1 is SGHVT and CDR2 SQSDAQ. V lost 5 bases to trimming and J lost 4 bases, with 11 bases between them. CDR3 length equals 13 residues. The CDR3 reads CASSHDRFYGYTF. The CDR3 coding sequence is TGTGCCAGCAGCCATGACAGGTTCTATGGCTACACCTTC.

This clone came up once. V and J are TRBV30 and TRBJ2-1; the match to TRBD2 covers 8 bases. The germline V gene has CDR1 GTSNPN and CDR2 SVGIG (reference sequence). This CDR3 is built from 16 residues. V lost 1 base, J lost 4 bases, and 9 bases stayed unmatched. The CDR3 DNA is TGTGCCTGGAGTGCACGCGGGGGGCCCCGTTACAATGAGCAGTTCTTC. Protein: CAWSARGGPRYNEQFF.

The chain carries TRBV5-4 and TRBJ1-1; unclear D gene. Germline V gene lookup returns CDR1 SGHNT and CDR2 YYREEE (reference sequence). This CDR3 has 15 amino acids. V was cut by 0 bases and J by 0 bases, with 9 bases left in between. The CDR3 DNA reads TGTGCCAGCAGCTTGGAGCCCACAGTGAACACTGAAGCTTTCTTT. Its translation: CASSLEPTVNTEAFF.

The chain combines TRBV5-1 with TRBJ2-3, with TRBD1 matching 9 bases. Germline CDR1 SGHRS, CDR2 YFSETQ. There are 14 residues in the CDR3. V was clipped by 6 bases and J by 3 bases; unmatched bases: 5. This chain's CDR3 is CASKRTGATDTQYF. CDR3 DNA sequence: TGCGCCAGCAAGAGGACAGGGGCGACAGATACGCAGTATTTT.

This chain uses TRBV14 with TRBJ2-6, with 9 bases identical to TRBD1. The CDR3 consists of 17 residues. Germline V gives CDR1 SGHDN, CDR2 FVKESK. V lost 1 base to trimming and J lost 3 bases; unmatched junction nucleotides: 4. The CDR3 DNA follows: TGTGCCAGCAGCCAAGGGACAGGGGTGTATGGGGCCAACGTCCTGACTTTC. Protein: CASSQGTGVYGANVLTF.

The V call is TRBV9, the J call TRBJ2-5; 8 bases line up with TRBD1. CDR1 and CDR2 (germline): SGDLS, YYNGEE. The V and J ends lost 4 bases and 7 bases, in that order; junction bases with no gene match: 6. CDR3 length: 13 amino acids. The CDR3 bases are TGTGCCAGCAGCCTCCAGGGGGCGGGGACCCAGTACTTC. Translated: CASSLQGAGTQYF. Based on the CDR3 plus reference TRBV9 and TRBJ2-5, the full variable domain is DSGVTQTPKHLITATGQRVTLRCSPRSGDLSVYWYQQSLDQGLQFLIQYYNGEERAKGNILERFSAQQFPDLHSELNLSSLELGDSALYFCASSLQGAGTQYFGPGTRLLVL.

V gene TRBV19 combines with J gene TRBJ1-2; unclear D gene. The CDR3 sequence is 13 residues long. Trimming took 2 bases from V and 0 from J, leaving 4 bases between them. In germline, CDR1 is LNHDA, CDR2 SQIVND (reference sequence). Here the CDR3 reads CASSISSNYGYTF. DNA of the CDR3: TGTGCCAGTAGTATATCTTCTAACTATGGCTACACCTTC.

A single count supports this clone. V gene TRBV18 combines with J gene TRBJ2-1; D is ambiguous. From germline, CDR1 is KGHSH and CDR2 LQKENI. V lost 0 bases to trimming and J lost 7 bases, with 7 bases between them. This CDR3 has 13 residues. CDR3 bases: TGTGCCAGCTCACCACCGCCTAAGAATGAGCAGTTCTTC. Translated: CASSPPPKNEQFF.

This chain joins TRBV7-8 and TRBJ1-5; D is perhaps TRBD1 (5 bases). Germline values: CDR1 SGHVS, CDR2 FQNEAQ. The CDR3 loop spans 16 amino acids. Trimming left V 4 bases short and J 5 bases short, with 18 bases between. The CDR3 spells CASSSTTGKADQPQHF. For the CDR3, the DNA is TGTGCCAGCAGCTCGACCACAGGCAAGGCGGATCAGCCCCAGCATTTT.

CDR3 amino acids: CASREREGFLSSYNEQFF. Here the CDR3 DNA reads TGTGCCAGCAGGGAGCGGGAAGGATTTCTCAGCTCCTACAATGAGCAGTTCTTC. The chain couples TRBV5-8 to TRBJ2-1, with TRBD2 matching 7 bases. The J segment lost 0 bases and the V segment lost 5 bases, leaving 14 bases of the junction unmatched. CDR1 is SGHTS, CDR2 YDEGEE, per germline. CDR3 length: 18 residues.

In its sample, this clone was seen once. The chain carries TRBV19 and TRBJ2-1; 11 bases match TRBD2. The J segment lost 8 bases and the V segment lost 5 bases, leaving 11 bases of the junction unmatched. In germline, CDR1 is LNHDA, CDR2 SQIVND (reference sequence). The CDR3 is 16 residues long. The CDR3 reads CASSLLAGGFGDEQFF. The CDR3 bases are TGTGCCAGTAGTCTCCTAGCGGGAGGCTTTGGGGATGAGCAGTTCTTC. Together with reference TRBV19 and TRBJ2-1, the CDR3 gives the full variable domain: DGGITQSPKYLFRKEGQNVTLSCEQNLNHDAMYWYRQDPGQGLRLIYYSQIVNDFQKGDIAEGYSVSREKKESFPLTVTSAQKNPTAFYLCASSLLAGGFGDEQFFGPGTRLTVL.

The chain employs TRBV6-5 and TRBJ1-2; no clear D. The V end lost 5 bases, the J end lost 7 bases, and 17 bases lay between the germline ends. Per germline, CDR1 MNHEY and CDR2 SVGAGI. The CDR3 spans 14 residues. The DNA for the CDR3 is TGTGCCAGCAGTCCTCTCGACGGGAAGGGTGGCTACACCTTC. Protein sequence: CASSPLDGKGGYTF.

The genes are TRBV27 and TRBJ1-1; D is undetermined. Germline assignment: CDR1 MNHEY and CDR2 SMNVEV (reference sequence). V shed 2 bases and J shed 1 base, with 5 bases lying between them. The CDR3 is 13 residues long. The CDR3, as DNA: TGTGCCAGCAGTTTACAGGAGAACACTGAAGCTTTCTTT. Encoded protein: CASSLQENTEAFF.

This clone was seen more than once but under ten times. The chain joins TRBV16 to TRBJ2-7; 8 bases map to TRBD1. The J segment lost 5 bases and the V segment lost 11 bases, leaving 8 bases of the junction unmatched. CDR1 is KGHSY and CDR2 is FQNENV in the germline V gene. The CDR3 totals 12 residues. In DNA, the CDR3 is TGTGCCGGGGGCAGGGGGCCCCACGAGCAGTACTTC. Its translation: CAGGRGPHEQYF.

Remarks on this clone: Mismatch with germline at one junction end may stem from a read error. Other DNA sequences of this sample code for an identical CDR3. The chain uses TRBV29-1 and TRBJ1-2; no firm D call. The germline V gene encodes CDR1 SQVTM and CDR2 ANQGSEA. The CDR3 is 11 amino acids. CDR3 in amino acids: CSVGAGYDYTF. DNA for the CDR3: TGCAGCGTTGGGGCGGGCTACGACTACACTTTC.

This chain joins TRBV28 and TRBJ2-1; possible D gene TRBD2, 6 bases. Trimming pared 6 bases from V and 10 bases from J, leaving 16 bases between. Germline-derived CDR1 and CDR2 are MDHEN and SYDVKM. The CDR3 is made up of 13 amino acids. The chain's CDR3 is CASSHNYLAEQFF. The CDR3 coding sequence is TGTGCCAGCAGCCACAATTACCTAGCGGAGCAGTTCTTC.

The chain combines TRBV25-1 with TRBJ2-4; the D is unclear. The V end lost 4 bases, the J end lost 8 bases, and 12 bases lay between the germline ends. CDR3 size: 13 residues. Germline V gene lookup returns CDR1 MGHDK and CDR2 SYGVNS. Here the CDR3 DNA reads TGTGCCAGCAGTGGAAGCCCCATGGACATTCAGTACTTC. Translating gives CASSGSPMDIQYF.

The CDR3 DNA is TGTGCCACCAGCCCAGTAGCGTTGAGCTCCTACAATGAGCAGTTCTTC. It encodes CATSPVALSSYNEQFF. The chain has TRBV15 and TRBJ2-1; possibly TRBD2 for D (5 bases). V was trimmed by 5 bases and J by 0 bases, leaving 14 bases between them. Germline CDR1 and CDR2: LNHNV and YYDKDF (reference sequence). CDR3 length: 16 amino acids.

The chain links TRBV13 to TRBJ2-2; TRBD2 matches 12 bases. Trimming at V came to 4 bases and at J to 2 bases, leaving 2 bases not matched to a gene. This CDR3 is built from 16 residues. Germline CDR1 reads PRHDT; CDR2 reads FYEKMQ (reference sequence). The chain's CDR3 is CASSSSGRENTGELFF. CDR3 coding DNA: TGTGCCAGCAGCTCTAGCGGGAGGGAAAACACCGGGGAGCTGTTTTTT.

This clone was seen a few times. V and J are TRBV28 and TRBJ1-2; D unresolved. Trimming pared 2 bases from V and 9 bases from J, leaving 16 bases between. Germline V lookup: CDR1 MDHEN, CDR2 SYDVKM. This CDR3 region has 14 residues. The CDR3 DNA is TGTGCCAGCAGTTTACAGACGGGGAGGGAGCGCTACACCTTC. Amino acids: CASSLQTGRERYTF.

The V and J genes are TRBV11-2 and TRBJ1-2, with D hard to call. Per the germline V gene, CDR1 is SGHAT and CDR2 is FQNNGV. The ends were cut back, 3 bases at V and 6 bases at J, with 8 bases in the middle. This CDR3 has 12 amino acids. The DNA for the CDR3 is TGTGCCAGCAGCTTTGAGCGGAATGGCTACACCTTC. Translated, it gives CASSFERNGYTF.

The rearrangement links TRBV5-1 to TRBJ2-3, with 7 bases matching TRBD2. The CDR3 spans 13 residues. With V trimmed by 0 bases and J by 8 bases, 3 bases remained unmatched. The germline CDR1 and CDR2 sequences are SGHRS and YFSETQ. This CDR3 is CASSLVPGGTQYF. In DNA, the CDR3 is TGCGCCAGCAGCTTGGTTCCGGGGGGTACGCAGTATTTT.

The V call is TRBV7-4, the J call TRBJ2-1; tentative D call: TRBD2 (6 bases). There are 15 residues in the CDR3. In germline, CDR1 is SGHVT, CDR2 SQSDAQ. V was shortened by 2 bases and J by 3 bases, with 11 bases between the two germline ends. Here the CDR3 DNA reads TGTGCCAGCAGCTTAAGGAGGGGCAGCTACAATGAGCAGTTCTTC. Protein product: CASSLRRGSYNEQFF.

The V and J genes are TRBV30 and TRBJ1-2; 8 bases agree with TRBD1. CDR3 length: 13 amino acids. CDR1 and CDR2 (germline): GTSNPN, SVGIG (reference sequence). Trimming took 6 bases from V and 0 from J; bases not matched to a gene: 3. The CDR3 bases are TGTGCCTGCGGACAGGGAGCTAACTATGGCTACACCTTC. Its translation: CACGQGANYGYTF.

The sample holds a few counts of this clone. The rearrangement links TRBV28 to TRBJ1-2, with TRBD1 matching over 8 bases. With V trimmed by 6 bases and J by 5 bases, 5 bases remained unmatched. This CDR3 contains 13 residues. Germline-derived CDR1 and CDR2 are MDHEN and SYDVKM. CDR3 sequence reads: CASRLTGDYGYTF. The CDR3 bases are TGTGCCAGCAGATTGACAGGGGATTATGGCTACACCTTC.

CDR3 DNA sequence: TGCGCCAGCAGCCCAGGAGCGGGGAGCGGGAGCGGGGGAAATGAGCAGTTCTTC. The encoded protein is CASSPGAGSGSGGNEQFF. The chain has TRBV5-1 and TRBJ2-1; 8 positions match TRBD2. The trim removed 4 bases at V and 7 bases at J, leaving 19 bases unmatched. CDR3 length: 18 residues. Germline V gives CDR1 SGHRS, CDR2 YFSETQ.

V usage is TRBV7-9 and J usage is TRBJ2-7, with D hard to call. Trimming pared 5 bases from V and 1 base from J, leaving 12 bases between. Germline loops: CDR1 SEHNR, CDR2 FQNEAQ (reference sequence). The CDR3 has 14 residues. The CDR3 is CASSPPRRSYEQYF. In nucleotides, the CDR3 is TGTGCCAGCAGCCCCCCCAGGCGTTCCTACGAGCAGTACTTC.

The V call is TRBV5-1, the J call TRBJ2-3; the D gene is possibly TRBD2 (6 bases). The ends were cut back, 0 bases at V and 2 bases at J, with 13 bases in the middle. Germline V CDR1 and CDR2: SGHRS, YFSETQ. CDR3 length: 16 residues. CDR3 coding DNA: TGCGCCAGCAGCTTGGGTGCTAGCGCTTACACAGATACGCAGTATTTT. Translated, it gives CASSLGASAYTDTQYF.

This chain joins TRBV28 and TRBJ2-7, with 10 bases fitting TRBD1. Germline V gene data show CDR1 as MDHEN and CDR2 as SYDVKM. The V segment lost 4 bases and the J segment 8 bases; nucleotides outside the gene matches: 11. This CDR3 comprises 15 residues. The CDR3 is CASSSPGTGEGKQYF. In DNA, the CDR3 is TGTGCCAGCAGTTCCCCCGGGACAGGGGAAGGAAAGCAGTACTTC.